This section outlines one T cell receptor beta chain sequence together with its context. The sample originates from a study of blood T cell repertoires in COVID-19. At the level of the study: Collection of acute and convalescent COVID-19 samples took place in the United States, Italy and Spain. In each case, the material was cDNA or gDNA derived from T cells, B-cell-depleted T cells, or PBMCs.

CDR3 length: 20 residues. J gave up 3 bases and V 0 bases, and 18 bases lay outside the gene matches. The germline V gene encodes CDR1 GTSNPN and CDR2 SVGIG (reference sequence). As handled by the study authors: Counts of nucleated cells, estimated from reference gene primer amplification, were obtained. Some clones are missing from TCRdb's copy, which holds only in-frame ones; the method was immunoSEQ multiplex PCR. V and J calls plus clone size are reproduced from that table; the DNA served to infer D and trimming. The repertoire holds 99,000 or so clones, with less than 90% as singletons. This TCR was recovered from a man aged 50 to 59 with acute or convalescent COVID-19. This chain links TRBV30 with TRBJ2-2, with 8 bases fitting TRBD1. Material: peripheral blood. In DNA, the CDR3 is TGTGCCTGGAGTGTATCGGGCCGTAGATGGACAGGGACTTACACCGGGGAGCTGTTTTTT. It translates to CAWSVSGRRWTGTYTGELFF.